This T cell receptor beta chain was identified during a study of regulatory T cells in long-lasting Graves disease. This clonotype was recorded at least ten times. Its antigen is currently unknown. Germline lookup yields CDR1 SGHTA and CDR2 FQGNSA. The CDR3 contains 16 residues. V dropped 5 bases and J dropped 4; count of bases not matched to a gene: 8. Assembly of TCR beta libraries relied on iRepertoire HTBI primers together with Arm-PCR of CDR3 regions. TCRdb redid the calling of the multiplex PCR reads with MiXCR, one entry per CDR3 protein. Of hundreds of thousands of distinct CDR3 sequences listed, less than 25% are singletons. Time point meaning: persistent/refractory GD, antithyroid drugs over 5 years with positive TRAb. Extracted PBMC RNA gave rise to the TCR library. Study findings and constraints: Sharing of public clonotypes was greater in persistent patients (over 2,500) than in new patients (around 880).

Specimen: peripheral blood mononuclear cells (PBMCs), collected when the disease was refractory, from a patient treated with antithyroid drugs. The TCR was taken from a female donor with Graves disease. The rearrangement links TRBV7-2 to TRBJ2-5, with TRBD2 identical over 12 bases. CDR3 region: CASSPGLAGSGETQYF. CDR3 in DNA: TGTGCCAGCAGCCCCGGACTAGCGGGATCAGGAGAGACCCAGTACTTC.